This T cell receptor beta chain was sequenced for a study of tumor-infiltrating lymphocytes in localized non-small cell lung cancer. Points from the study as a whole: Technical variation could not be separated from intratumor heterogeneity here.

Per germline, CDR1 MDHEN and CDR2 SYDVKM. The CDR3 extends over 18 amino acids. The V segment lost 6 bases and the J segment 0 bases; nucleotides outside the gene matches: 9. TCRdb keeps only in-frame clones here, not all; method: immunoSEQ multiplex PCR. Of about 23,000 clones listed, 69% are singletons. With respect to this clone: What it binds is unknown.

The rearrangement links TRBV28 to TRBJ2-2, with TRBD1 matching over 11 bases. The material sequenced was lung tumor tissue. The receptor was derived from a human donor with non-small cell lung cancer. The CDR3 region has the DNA TGTGCCAGCAGGCCCTTCCCGGGACAGGGGGCGAACACCGGGGAGCTGTTTTTT. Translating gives CASRPFPGQGANTGELFF.